Given below is one T cell receptor (beta chain) in context. Its recognized antigen is unknown. The input lacks base qualities; no much larger clone sits a single base away. These data belong to a study of blood T cell repertoires in COVID-19 (dated by TCRdb to about 2020). The study in broad terms: Samples covering the acute and convalescent phases of COVID-19 were provided by collaborators in the United States, Italy and Spain. The prospective study material was composed of cDNA or gDNA derived from T cells, B-cell-depleted T cells, or PBMCs. Subjects who had been exposed to COVID-19, were actively infected with it, or had recovered from it provided the deeply sampled blood TCRbeta repertoires that made up the dataset. A freely available public database, intended as a resource for researchers studying the immune response to SARS-CoV-2, is where the repertoires were released. The samples were drawn from two sources: the first 160 participants of the ongoing ImmuneRACE study, and fewer than 1,500 subjects contributed by 6 global collaborators. The sample metadata nearly always contained a de-identified subject ID, COVID-19 status, age in years and sex. HLA class I and class II types, where available, came from metadata supplied by the sample provider rather than from assay-based typing.

The paper as a whole reports these results and caveats: The quantity of clinical and demographic metadata differed by source and by participant and was supplied without curation.

The immunoSEQ Assay, a bias-controlled multiplex PCR, was used to amplify TCRbeta CDR3 regions from genomic DNA. The authors' pipeline ran thus. Nucleated cell counts per sample were estimated from amplification of reference gene primers within the assay. To quantify the absolute abundance of each unique TCRbeta CDR3 rearrangement, sequence reads were collapsed and filtered. For each sample, productive Simpson clonality was calculated by taking the square root of Simpson's diversity index across productive rearrangements. What TCRdb holds here is the immuneACCESS table cut down to in-frame rearrangements. Part of the clones is not present; checked against another copy, under half of the missing clones reflect an unresolved V gene, and the others are unexplained. V, J and clone size are those of that table, while D and trimming were read from the DNA. This sample holds roughly 99,000 clones; over 60% were observed only once. The ten top clones hold roughly 4% of the sample.

Each collaborating institution followed its own protocols to collect whole blood in K2EDTA tubes. For TCRbeta analysis, collaborators shipped samples as frozen whole blood, isolated PBMCs, or DNA extracted from either of those sample types. CDR1 and CDR2 are read off the germline V gene (reference sequence) as MNHEY and SMNVEV. The CDR3, from cysteine to phenylalanine, totals 14 residues. The entry retains the CDR3 DNA only, 42 bases that are in frame from base 1. Between the V and J ends, shortened by 0 bases and 4 bases respectively, the junction contains 10 bases. The chain uses TRBV27 and TRBJ2-7, with no D gene named confidently. The sequenced sample was peripheral blood. The sequence was obtained from a man in his 70s with acute or convalescent COVID-19. The nucleotide sequence reads as follows: TGTGCCAGCAGTTTATCCCCCGTTAGATACGAGCAGTACTTC. The translation is CASSLSPVRYEQYF.